This entry lists 15 T cell receptor beta chains sequenced from one sample in a study of CD8+CD57+ T cells in acquired aplastic anemia. Profiles of TCR beta VDJ and CDR3 were generated from a genomic DNA template. TCRdb independently ran MiXCR on the reads; one entry per CDR3 protein. Among tens of thousands of distinct CDR3 sequences listed, around 44% were seen once. The sequenced material came from sorted CD4+, CD8+, or CD8+CD57+ T cells (not recorded which) from PBMCs. The receptors were sampled from a human donor in good health, serving as a control.

Worth noting for this clonotype: The junction does not match germline at one end; this may be a read error. The chain carries TRBV20-1 and TRBJ1-4, with a possible D match to TRBD1 (5 bases). The CDR3 consists of 15 residues. In germline, CDR1 is DFQATT, CDR2 SNEGSKA (reference sequence). Here the CDR3 DNA reads TGCAGTGCTCAGTTCTGGGGGGGGGAGAAAATTTTACTGGTTTTT. Protein product: CSAQFWGGEKILLVF.

The chain has TRBV20-1 and TRBJ2-7; D possibly corresponds to TRBD1 (5 bases). CDR1 and CDR2 (germline): DFQATT, SNEGSKA (reference sequence). V shed 3 bases and J shed 5 bases, with 17 bases lying between them. CDR3 length: 14 residues. CDR3 sequence (DNA): TGCAGTGCTAGGGGGTCAGGGTATCTCGACGAGCAGTACTTC. It specifies CSARGSGYLDEQYF.

This clonotype was seen many times. The V gene is TRBV9, the J gene TRBJ1-1; the D is unclear. With 0 bases removed from V and 7 bases from J, the gap between germline ends came to 13 bases. Germline CDR1 and CDR2: SGDLS and YYNGEE. The CDR3 extends over 14 amino acids. This chain's CDR3 is CASSVALGWDEAFF. Written as DNA, the CDR3 is TGTGCCAGCAGCGTAGCTCTGGGATGGGATGAAGCTTTCTTT.

The V gene is TRBV12-3 or TRBV12-4, the J gene TRBJ2-5, with 7 bases that match TRBD1. The CDR3 spans 15 residues. Losses at the gene ends were 5 bases for V and 7 bases for J; bases not matched to a gene: 13. CDR3 region: CASSLTQGFEGTQYF. CDR3 nucleotides: TGTGCCAGCAGTCTCACACAGGGGTTTGAGGGGACCCAGTACTTC.

In its sample, this clonotype was seen once. This CDR3 reads CASSSKREEQFF. CDR3 nucleotides: TGTGCCAGTAGTTCTAAGCGGGAGGAGCAGTTCTTC. The chain has TRBV19 and TRBJ2-1; 8 positions agree with TRBD2. The CDR3 consists of 12 residues. Germline V gene lookup returns CDR1 LNHDA and CDR2 SQIVND (reference sequence). V lost 5 bases, J lost 10 bases, and 4 bases stayed unmatched.

The gene calls are TRBV19 and TRBJ1-2; the D gene is possibly TRBD1 (6 bases). CDR1 and CDR2 from the germline V gene are LNHDA and SQIVND (reference sequence). Trimming cost V 6 bases and J 7 bases, with 18 bases left between them. This CDR3 is 14 amino acids long. This CDR3 reads CASRTGDIVGGYTF. The CDR3 nucleotides read TGTGCCAGTAGGACGGGGGACATCGTAGGTGGCTACACCTTC.

This clonotype came up many times. The chain couples TRBV25-1 to TRBJ2-1; D is unclear. Germline assignment: CDR1 MGHDK and CDR2 SYGVNS. Trimming removed 3 bases at V and 10 bases at J, with 16 bases between. The CDR3 runs 14 residues. CDR3 DNA sequence: TGTGCCAGCAGTGAGGAATACGGCCTCCGGGAGCAGTTCTTC. Residues: CASSEEYGLREQFF.

The V gene is TRBV2, the J gene TRBJ2-1; 12 nucleotides match TRBD2. Trimming took 1 base from V and 8 from J; bases not matched to a gene: 12. CDR3 length: 18 amino acids. CDR1 is SNHLY and CDR2 is FYNNEI in the germline V gene. CDR3 sequence (DNA): TGTGCCAGCAGTGAAGGACTAGCGGGAGTGTGGGGGGCGTATGAGCAGTTCTTC. It codes for CASSEGLAGVWGAYEQFF. Combining the CDR3 with reference TRBV2 and TRBJ2-1 gives the whole variable domain EPEVTQTPSHQVTQMGQEVILRCVPISNHLYFYWYRQILGQKVEFLVSFYNNEISEKSEIFDDQFSVERPDGSNFTLKIRSTKLEDSAMYFCASSEGLAGVWGAYEQFFGPGTRLTVL.

This clonotype has a handful of counts. The chain employs TRBV6-2 or TRBV6-3 and TRBJ2-3; 12 bases agree with TRBD2. The J segment lost 2 bases and the V segment lost 0 bases, leaving 6 bases of the junction unmatched. This CDR3 comprises 18 residues. Germline assignment: CDR1 MNHEY and CDR2 SVGEGT. CDR3 nucleotides: TGTGCCAGCAGTTACTCGTGGACTAGCGGGGTAATCACAGATACGCAGTATTTT. It encodes CASSYSWTSGVITDTQYF.

Ten or more counts support this clonotype. DNA for the CDR3: TGTGCCAGCAGCGTAGGTTCTAGCCGTTTGGATGAGCAGTTCTTC. This encodes CASSVGSSRLDEQFF. The chain links TRBV9 to TRBJ2-1; possibly TRBD2 for D (5 bases). Germline CDR1 and CDR2: SGDLS and YYNGEE. V was shortened by 0 bases and J by 8 bases, with 15 bases between the two germline ends. There are 15 residues in the CDR3. The variable domain in full, completed from reference TRBV9 and TRBJ2-1, reads DSGVTQTPKHLITATGQRVTLRCSPRSGDLSVYWYQQSLDQGLQFLIQYYNGEERAKGNILERFSAQQFPDLHSELNLSSLELGDSALYFCASSVGSSRLDEQFFGPGTRLTVL.

The CDR3 DNA is TGTGCCATCAGTGACCGGGGGGTAGGAACGAACACTGAAGCTTTCTTT. It encodes CAISDRGVGTNTEAFF. The chain combines TRBV10-3 with TRBJ1-1, with a weak D call TRBD1 (5 bases). V lost 3 bases to trimming and J lost 1 base, with 15 bases between them. CDR3 length equals 16 residues. Per germline, CDR1 ENHRY and CDR2 SYGVKD.

The DNA of the CDR3 is TGTGCCAGCAGTGAGGATAGTCCCTTTGGCTACACCTTC. This translates into CASSEDSPFGYTF. This rearrangement joins TRBV2 to TRBJ1-2; D is undetermined. V was pared by 3 bases and J by 7 bases, with 12 bases between. CDR1 is SNHLY and CDR2 is FYNNEI in the germline V gene. The CDR3 loop spans 13 amino acids.

The V and J genes are TRBV19 and TRBJ1-2; no clear D gene. The germline V and J ends were trimmed by 4 bases and 4 bases, with 13 bases remaining between them. Germline V lookup: CDR1 LNHDA, CDR2 SQIVND (reference sequence). The CDR3 sequence is 14 residues long. The CDR3 DNA reads TGTGCCAGTAGTACCGGGCAGTTCCCCTATGGCTACACCTTC. Translation gives CASSTGQFPYGYTF.

The chain recombines TRBV2 with TRBJ1-5; D is undetermined. Per germline, CDR1 SNHLY and CDR2 FYNNEI. CDR3 size: 15 residues. Trimming pared 0 bases from V and 0 bases from J, leaving 6 bases between. The CDR3 sequence: CASSEAGSSNQPQHF. The CDR3 DNA reads as TGTGCCAGCAGTGAAGCGGGCTCTAGCAATCAGCCCCAGCATTTT.

This clonotype occurred many times. The CDR3 loop reads CASSPLAGGGETQYF. The DNA of the CDR3 is TGTGCCAGCAGCCCACTAGCGGGGGGAGGGGAGACCCAGTACTTC. The V call is TRBV9, the J call TRBJ2-5, with 12 nucleotides matching TRBD2. V lost 4 bases to trimming and J lost 5 bases; unmatched junction nucleotides: 6. The CDR3 extends over 15 amino acids. Germline V gene sequence: CDR1 SGDLS, CDR2 YYNGEE. Looking up the rest from reference TRBV9 and TRBJ2-5 gives the full variable domain: DSGVTQTPKHLITATGQRVTLRCSPRSGDLSVYWYQQSLDQGLQFLIQYYNGEERAKGNILERFSAQQFPDLHSELNLSSLELGDSALYFCASSPLAGGGETQYFGPGTRLLVL.